One sample yielded the 3 T cell receptor beta chains listed below, sequenced in a study of cytomegalovirus exposure and HLA in healthy donors. PCR primers comprised 60 Vbeta and 13 Jbeta primers. Measured with immunoSEQ multiplex PCR; TCRdb has only the in-frame clones, and not every one. The sample includes approximately 150,000 clones, 75% of them seen just once. The source material was PBMCs. These receptors were collected from a man aged 18-30 years in good health and CMV-seropositive.

The V gene is TRBV5-6, the J gene TRBJ2-7; D gene ambiguous. Trimming removed 2 bases at V and 1 base at J, with 4 bases between. The germline gives CDR1 SGHDT, CDR2 YYEEEE. There are 12 residues in the CDR3. CDR3 bases: TGTGCCAGCAGCTTCCAGTCCTACGAGCAGTACTTC. Amino acid sequence: CASSFQSYEQYF.

V is TRBV18 and J is TRBJ1-4; the match to TRBD1 covers 8 bases. Germline lookup yields CDR1 KGHSH and CDR2 LQKENI. The CDR3 covers 13 residues. V trimming: 8 bases; J trimming: 7 bases; junction bases outside the gene matches: 6. CDR3 nucleotides: TGTGCCAGCGCCCCGACAGGGGCTGAAAAACTGTTTTTT. Residues: CASAPTGAEKLFF.

The V gene is TRBV7-9, the J gene TRBJ1-2, with unresolved D. V lost 3 bases and J lost 4, with 9 bases in between. The germline gives CDR1 SEHNR, CDR2 FQNEAQ (reference sequence). This CDR3 has 13 amino acids. The CDR3 nucleotides read TGTGCCAGCAGCTTCCCCCGGGGCTATGGCTACACCTTC. This translates into CASSFPRGYGYTF. The full variable domain, its missing parts supplied by reference TRBV7-9 and TRBJ1-2, is DTGVSQNPRHKITKRGQNVTFRCDPISEHNRLYWYRQTLGQGPEFLTYFQNEAQLEKSRLLSDRFSAERPKGSFSTLEIQRTEQGDSAMYLCASSFPRGYGYTFGSGTRLTVV.